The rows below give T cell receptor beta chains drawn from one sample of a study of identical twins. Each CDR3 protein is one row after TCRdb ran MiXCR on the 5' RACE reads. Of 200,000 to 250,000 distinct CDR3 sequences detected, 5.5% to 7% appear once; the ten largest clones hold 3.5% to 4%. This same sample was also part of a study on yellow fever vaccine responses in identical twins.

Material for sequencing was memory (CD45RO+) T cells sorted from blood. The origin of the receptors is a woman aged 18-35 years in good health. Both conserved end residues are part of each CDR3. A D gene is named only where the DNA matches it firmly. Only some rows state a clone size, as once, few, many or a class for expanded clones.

cdr3_nt: TGTGCCAGCAGTGCAGGGTCAGGTGGTAATCAGCCCCAGCATTTT
cdr3_aa: CASSAGSGGNQPQHF
d_call: .
j_call: TRBJ1-5
v_call: TRBV12-3/TRBV12-4
clone_size: many

cdr3_nt: TGTGCCACCAGCAGAGAAGGTCGGGCCGGGGAGCTGTTTTTT
cdr3_aa: CATSREGRAGELFF
d_call: .
j_call: TRBJ2-2
v_call: TRBV15
clone_size: many

cdr3_nt: TGCGCCAGCAGCCAAGAAGGTACAGGGCGCACAGATACGCAGTATTTT
cdr3_aa: CASSQEGTGRTDTQYF
d_call: .
j_call: TRBJ2-3
v_call: TRBV4-1
clone_size: many

cdr3_nt: TGCGCCAGCAGCTTGTCGGGAGGGCAAAACATTCAGTACTTC
cdr3_aa: CASSLSGGQNIQYF
d_call: TRBD2
j_call: TRBJ2-4
v_call: TRBV5-1
clone_size: many

cdr3_nt: TGTGCCAGCAGTCAACCCCAGGGGTTAAGTACAGATACGCAGTATTTT
cdr3_aa: CASSQPQGLSTDTQYF
d_call: .
j_call: TRBJ2-3
v_call: TRBV27
clone_size: many

cdr3_nt: TGTGCCAGCTCACCAACGGGGGGCCAGGGCTATGGCTACACCTTC
cdr3_aa: CASSPTGGQGYGYTF
d_call: .
j_call: TRBJ1-2
v_call: TRBV18
clone_size: many

cdr3_nt: TGCAGTGCTAGATCTGGGGGGTGGAATGGCTACACCTTC
cdr3_aa: CSARSGGWNGYTF
d_call: .
j_call: TRBJ1-2
v_call: TRBV20-1
clone_size: many

cdr3_nt: TGTGCCAGCAGGGGACAGGGGTGGGGCGGCATCGGTAACATGTGGAACACTGAAGCTTTCTTT
cdr3_aa: CASRGQGWGGIGNMWNTEAFF
d_call: TRBD1
j_call: TRBJ1-1
v_call: TRBV6-4
clone_size: few

cdr3_nt: TGCGCCTCTGCGGGGGACAACCAAGAGACCCAGTACTTC
cdr3_aa: CASAGDNQETQYF
d_call: .
j_call: TRBJ2-5
v_call: TRBV5-1
clone_size: few

cdr3_nt: TGTGCCAGCAGCGCGACAGGGGGCGCGTCTCGCGAGCAGTACTTC
cdr3_aa: CASSATGGASREQYF
d_call: TRBD1
j_call: TRBJ2-7
v_call: TRBV5-5
clone_size: many

cdr3_nt: TGTGCCACCAGAGGGTGGGTAGCGGGGGGAGAAGAGACCCAGTACTTC
cdr3_aa: CATRGWVAGGEETQYF
d_call: TRBD2
j_call: TRBJ2-5
v_call: TRBV15
clone_size: .

cdr3_nt: TGTGCCAGCAGCCCTCACGAAACTAGCGGGGGGCCCAATGAGCAGTTCTTC
cdr3_aa: CASSPHETSGGPNEQFF
d_call: TRBD2
j_call: TRBJ2-1
v_call: TRBV11-2
clone_size: many

cdr3_nt: TGCGCCAGCAGCCAGGGATGGTTTGTCAACACCGGGGAGCTGTTTTTT
cdr3_aa: CASSQGWFVNTGELFF
d_call: .
j_call: TRBJ2-2
v_call: TRBV4-1
clone_size: few

cdr3_nt: TGCGCCAGCAGTGAGCTGACACCCTCTAGGACAGATACGCAGTATTTT
cdr3_aa: CASSELTPSRTDTQYF
d_call: .
j_call: TRBJ2-3
v_call: TRBV10-2
clone_size: many

cdr3_nt: TGCAGTGCTAGACTCCTCATAGCGGGAGAGAACACCGGGGAGCTGTTTTTT
cdr3_aa: CSARLLIAGENTGELFF
d_call: TRBD2
j_call: TRBJ2-2
v_call: TRBV20-1
clone_size: .

cdr3_nt: TGTGCCAGCAGTCCAACAGGGGGCACAAACAATGAGCAGTTCTTC
cdr3_aa: CASSPTGGTNNEQFF
d_call: TRBD1
j_call: TRBJ2-1
v_call: TRBV12-3/TRBV12-4
clone_size: .

cdr3_nt: TGTGCCATCAGTGATCCCCAGCGGGGGGGCAATGAGCAGTTCTTC
cdr3_aa: CAISDPQRGGNEQFF
d_call: TRBD2
j_call: TRBJ2-1
v_call: TRBV10-3
clone_size: few

cdr3_nt: TGCGCCAGCAGCTTGGTCCCGGAGACCCAGTACTTC
cdr3_aa: CASSLVPETQYF
d_call: .
j_call: TRBJ2-5
v_call: TRBV5-1
clone_size: few

cdr3_nt: TGCGCCAGCAGCTTCCAGTCTCCTAGCACAGATACGCAGTATTTT
cdr3_aa: CASSFQSPSTDTQYF
d_call: .
j_call: TRBJ2-3
v_call: TRBV5-1
clone_size: many

cdr3_nt: TGTGCCACCAGTGATGTAAACAGGTACAATGAGCAGTTCTTC
cdr3_aa: CATSDVNRYNEQFF
d_call: .
j_call: TRBJ2-1
v_call: TRBV24-1
clone_size: many

cdr3_nt: TGCAGTGCTAGGCCGGTGGAGGGCCTGAACACTGAAGCTTTCTTT
cdr3_aa: CSARPVEGLNTEAFF
d_call: .
j_call: TRBJ1-1
v_call: TRBV20-1
clone_size: few

cdr3_nt: TGTGCCACCAAAGCTACAGGGGGAACCGGGGAGCTGTTTTTT
cdr3_aa: CATKATGGTGELFF
d_call: TRBD1
j_call: TRBJ2-2
v_call: TRBV2
clone_size: many

cdr3_nt: TGTGCCAGCAGTGGACAGGTTAGGCTTAATTCACCCCTCCACTTT
cdr3_aa: CASSGQVRLNSPLHF
d_call: TRBD1
j_call: TRBJ1-6
v_call: TRBV12-3/TRBV12-4
clone_size: few

cdr3_nt: TGTGCCAGCAGCTTTTTTAGGGGAAGCTCGGAGACCCAGTACTTC
cdr3_aa: CASSFFRGSSETQYF
d_call: .
j_call: TRBJ2-5
v_call: TRBV7-2
clone_size: .

cdr3_nt: TGTGCCAGCAGTTACTCGTCTAGCGGAGAGACCCAGTACTTC
cdr3_aa: CASSYSSSGETQYF
d_call: TRBD2
j_call: TRBJ2-5
v_call: TRBV6-2/TRBV6-3
clone_size: .

cdr3_nt: TGTGCCTCCACCAAATGGTTGACAGTGGGATGGAAGACCGGGGAGCTGTTTTTT
cdr3_aa: CASTKWLTVGWKTGELFF
d_call: .
j_call: TRBJ2-2
v_call: TRBV3-1
clone_size: .

cdr3_nt: TGTGCCAGCAGCTTAATTGGTGGGACAGATACGCAGTATTTT
cdr3_aa: CASSLIGGTDTQYF
d_call: .
j_call: TRBJ2-3
v_call: TRBV5-4
clone_size: .

cdr3_nt: TGTGCCAGCAGTTCGACAGGGTATAATGAAAAACTGTTTTTT
cdr3_aa: CASSSTGYNEKLFF
d_call: TRBD1
j_call: TRBJ1-4
v_call: TRBV6-5
clone_size: few

cdr3_nt: TGCAGCGTTGATAGTATTACGGAGAATGGCTACACCTTC
cdr3_aa: CSVDSITENGYTF
d_call: .
j_call: TRBJ1-2
v_call: TRBV29-1
clone_size: many

cdr3_nt: TGTGCCAGCAGTGATCCGGGACCCCGACCATACAATGAGCAGTTCTTC
cdr3_aa: CASSDPGPRPYNEQFF
d_call: .
j_call: TRBJ2-1
v_call: TRBV25-1
clone_size: few

cdr3_nt: TGCAGTGCTAGCGCGCCTGGGACTAGCGTAAACAATGAGCAGTTCTTC
cdr3_aa: CSASAPGTSVNNEQFF
d_call: TRBD2
j_call: TRBJ2-1
v_call: TRBV20-1
clone_size: few

cdr3_nt: TGTGCCAGCAGCTTATTAACTAGCACAGATACGCAGTATTTT
cdr3_aa: CASSLLTSTDTQYF
d_call: .
j_call: TRBJ2-3
v_call: TRBV11-2
clone_size: many

cdr3_nt: TGTGCCAGCTCAGTAAGGCGCGGGACTAGCGGGAACTCCTACAATGAGCAGTTCTTC
cdr3_aa: CASSVRRGTSGNSYNEQFF
d_call: TRBD2
j_call: TRBJ2-1
v_call: TRBV18
clone_size: .

cdr3_nt: TGTGCCAGTAGCCGGTCGGGGGAGGGATCCAATGAGCAGTTCTTC
cdr3_aa: CASSRSGEGSNEQFF
d_call: TRBD2
j_call: TRBJ2-1
v_call: TRBV19
clone_size: few

cdr3_nt: TGTGCCAGGGGACAGGGGTCAAAGAACACCGGGGAGCTGTTTTTT
cdr3_aa: CARGQGSKNTGELFF
d_call: TRBD1
j_call: TRBJ2-2
v_call: TRBV2
clone_size: many

cdr3_nt: TGTGCCAGCAGCTTAGGGTTGGGGACCAGCACAGATACGCAGTATTTT
cdr3_aa: CASSLGLGTSTDTQYF
d_call: .
j_call: TRBJ2-3
v_call: TRBV11-2
clone_size: .

cdr3_nt: TGTGCCAGCAGAAGACAGGGGTTTGGCTACACCTTC
cdr3_aa: CASRRQGFGYTF
d_call: TRBD1
j_call: TRBJ1-2
v_call: TRBV6-5
clone_size: many

cdr3_nt: TGCAGTGCGTCTCGGACTAGCGGGAGCCCCGGAGAGACCCAGTACTTC
cdr3_aa: CSASRTSGSPGETQYF
d_call: TRBD2
j_call: TRBJ2-5
v_call: TRBV20-1
clone_size: .

cdr3_nt: TGTGCCAGCCCGGCCGGACACTCGAAGTCGGCACTGAACACTGAAGCTTTCTTT
cdr3_aa: CASPAGHSKSALNTEAFF
d_call: .
j_call: TRBJ1-1
v_call: TRBV28
clone_size: few

cdr3_nt: TGTGCCAGCAGGAACATGTTCGGGACAGGGCGGTCCCCCGGGGAGCTGTTTTTT
cdr3_aa: CASRNMFGTGRSPGELFF
d_call: TRBD1
j_call: TRBJ2-2
v_call: TRBV5-6
clone_size: many

cdr3_nt: TGTGCCACCAGTGATCCCGACAGGGCGACAGATACGCAGTATTTT
cdr3_aa: CATSDPDRATDTQYF
d_call: TRBD1
j_call: TRBJ2-3
v_call: TRBV24-1
clone_size: many

cdr3_nt: TGTGCCAGCAGCTTAGCTAATGTAGATGAAGCTTTCTTT
cdr3_aa: CASSLANVDEAFF
d_call: .
j_call: TRBJ1-1
v_call: TRBV7-9
clone_size: many

cdr3_nt: TGCGCCAGCAGCTTCGCCGGGACTAGCGGGGGGAGCTCCTACAATGAGCAGTTCTTC
cdr3_aa: CASSFAGTSGGSSYNEQFF
d_call: TRBD2
j_call: TRBJ2-1
v_call: TRBV5-1
clone_size: many

cdr3_nt: TGCAGCGTTACCGGGACTAGTACCTACGAGCAGTACTTC
cdr3_aa: CSVTGTSTYEQYF
d_call: TRBD2
j_call: TRBJ2-7
v_call: TRBV29-1
clone_size: .

cdr3_nt: TGCGCCAGCAGCCGGGGTTCTTCGGGAGCTGGCGAGCAGTACTTC
cdr3_aa: CASSRGSSGAGEQYF
d_call: .
j_call: TRBJ2-7
v_call: TRBV4-1
clone_size: many

cdr3_nt: TGTGCCAGCAGCTTAACCGGGCCCGGGGAGACCCAGTACTTC
cdr3_aa: CASSLTGPGETQYF
d_call: .
j_call: TRBJ2-5
v_call: TRBV11-2
clone_size: few

cdr3_nt: TGCGCCAGCAGCTTGGTAGGAGCGTACCTCATGAACACTGAAGCTTTCTTT
cdr3_aa: CASSLVGAYLMNTEAFF
d_call: .
j_call: TRBJ1-1
v_call: TRBV5-1
clone_size: many

cdr3_nt: TGTGCCACCAGCCCCGGGGGCGGCAAGGACGGGGAGCTGTTTTTT
cdr3_aa: CATSPGGGKDGELFF
d_call: .
j_call: TRBJ2-2
v_call: TRBV15
clone_size: few

cdr3_nt: TGTGCCAGCAGTTTCGGTTCGGTAGGGACTGTCAACATTCAGTACTTC
cdr3_aa: CASSFGSVGTVNIQYF
d_call: .
j_call: TRBJ2-4
v_call: TRBV12-3/TRBV12-4
clone_size: few

cdr3_nt: TGCGCCAGCAGCCCCCGGGGGGACCTTACCCAAGAGACCCAGTACTTC
cdr3_aa: CASSPRGDLTQETQYF
d_call: TRBD2
j_call: TRBJ2-5
v_call: TRBV5-1
clone_size: few

cdr3_nt: TGTGCCAGCAGCTTAGCTGTAGCCAAAAACATTCAGTACTTC
cdr3_aa: CASSLAVAKNIQYF
d_call: .
j_call: TRBJ2-4
v_call: TRBV11-3
clone_size: few

cdr3_nt: TGTGCCACCAGTGCTCCCGGGGGGCGAGAGACCCAGTACTTC
cdr3_aa: CATSAPGGRETQYF
d_call: .
j_call: TRBJ2-5
v_call: TRBV24-1
clone_size: .

cdr3_nt: TGTGCCATCACCAAGGACAGGTCTGAAGTCATCTACACCTTC
cdr3_aa: CAITKDRSEVIYTF
d_call: TRBD1
j_call: TRBJ1-2
v_call: TRBV10-3
clone_size: many